This TCR beta chain was identified during a study of T cell repertoires in cytomegalovirus infection. In the study overall: TCR beta signatures that were public indicated CMV infection and matching HLA type.

General study points: Summed frequency of shared TCR beta families picked out CMV carriers who also had the relevant HLA. HLA-C-restricted CMV-specific TCR beta clonotypes prevailed in the ex vivo response.

On this clonotype itself: The antigen remains undetermined. A read error may produce the germline difference seen at one junction end.

Per germline, CDR1 LNHNV and CDR2 YYDKDF (reference sequence). The CDR3 runs to 15 residues. TCRdb called the reads again in MiXCR, with one record for every CDR3 protein. The data show about 600,000 distinct CDR3 sequences, roughly 24% seen once. This receptor was identified in a human donor in good health (CMV status not recorded). Some clones in this sample may be carry-over from other donors' samples. Sequencing was done on a sample of CD8+ T cells from PBMCs. The chain joins TRBV15 to TRBJ1-2; D is possibly TRBD1 (5 bases). CDR3 nucleotide sequence: TGTGCCACCAACAGAGATAGGTCAGGGAGTGATGGCTACACCTTC. Translating gives CATNRDRSGSDGYTF.